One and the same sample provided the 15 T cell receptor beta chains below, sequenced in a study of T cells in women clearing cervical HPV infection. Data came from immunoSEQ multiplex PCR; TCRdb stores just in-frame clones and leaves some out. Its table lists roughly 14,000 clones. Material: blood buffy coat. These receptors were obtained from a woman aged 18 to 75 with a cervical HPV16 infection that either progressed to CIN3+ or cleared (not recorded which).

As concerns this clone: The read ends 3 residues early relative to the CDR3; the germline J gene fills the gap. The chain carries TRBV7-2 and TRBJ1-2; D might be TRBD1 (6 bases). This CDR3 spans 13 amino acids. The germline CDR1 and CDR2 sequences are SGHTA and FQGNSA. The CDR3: CASRERGGFIYTF. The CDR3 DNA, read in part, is TGTGCCAGCAGGGAGCGGGGGGGCTTCATC.

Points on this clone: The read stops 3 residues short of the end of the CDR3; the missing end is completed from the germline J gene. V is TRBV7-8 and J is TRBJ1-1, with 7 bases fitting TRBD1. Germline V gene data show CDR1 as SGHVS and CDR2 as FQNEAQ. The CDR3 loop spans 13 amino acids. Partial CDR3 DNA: TGTGCCAGCAGCTTCTACAGGGGATCCGAA. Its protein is CASSFYRGSE. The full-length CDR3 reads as CASSFYRGSEAFF.

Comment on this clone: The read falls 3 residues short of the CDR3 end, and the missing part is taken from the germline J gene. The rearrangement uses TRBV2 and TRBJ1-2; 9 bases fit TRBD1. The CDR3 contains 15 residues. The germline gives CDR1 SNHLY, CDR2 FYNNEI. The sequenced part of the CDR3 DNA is TGTGCCAGCAGGAGGGGGGACAGGGTCGGGAATGAC. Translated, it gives CASRRGDRVGND. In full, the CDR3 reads CASRRGDRVGNDYTF.

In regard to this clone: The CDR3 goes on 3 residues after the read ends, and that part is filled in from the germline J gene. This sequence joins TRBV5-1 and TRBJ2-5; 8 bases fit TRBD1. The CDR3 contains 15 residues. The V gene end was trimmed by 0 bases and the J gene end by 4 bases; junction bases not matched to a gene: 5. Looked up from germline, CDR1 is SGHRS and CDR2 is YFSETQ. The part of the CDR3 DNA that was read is TGCGCCAGCAGCTTGGGGCAGGGGGCAGGAGAGACC. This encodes CASSLGQGAGET. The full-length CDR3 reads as CASSLGQGAGETQYF.

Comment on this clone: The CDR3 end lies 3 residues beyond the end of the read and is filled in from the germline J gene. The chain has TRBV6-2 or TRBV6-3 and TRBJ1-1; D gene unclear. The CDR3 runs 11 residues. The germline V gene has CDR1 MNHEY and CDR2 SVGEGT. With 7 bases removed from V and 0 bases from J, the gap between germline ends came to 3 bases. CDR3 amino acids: CASTVNTEAFF. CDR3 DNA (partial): TGTGCCAGCACGGTGAACACTGAA.

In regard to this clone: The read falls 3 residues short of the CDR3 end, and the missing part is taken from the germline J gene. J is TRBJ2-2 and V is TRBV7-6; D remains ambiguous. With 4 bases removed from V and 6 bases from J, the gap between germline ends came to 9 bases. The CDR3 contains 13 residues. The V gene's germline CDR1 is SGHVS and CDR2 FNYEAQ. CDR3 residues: CASSSSFAGELFF. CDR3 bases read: TGTGCCAGCAGCTCCAGTTTCGCCGGGGAG.

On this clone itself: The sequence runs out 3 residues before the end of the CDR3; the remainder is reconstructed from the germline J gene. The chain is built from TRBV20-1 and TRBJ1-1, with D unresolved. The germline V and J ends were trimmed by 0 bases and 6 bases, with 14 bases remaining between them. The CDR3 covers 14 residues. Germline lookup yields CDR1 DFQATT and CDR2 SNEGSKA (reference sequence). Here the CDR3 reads CSARDSRVRAEAFF. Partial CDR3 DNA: TGCAGTGCTAGAGATTCCCGGGTCCGGGCTGAA.

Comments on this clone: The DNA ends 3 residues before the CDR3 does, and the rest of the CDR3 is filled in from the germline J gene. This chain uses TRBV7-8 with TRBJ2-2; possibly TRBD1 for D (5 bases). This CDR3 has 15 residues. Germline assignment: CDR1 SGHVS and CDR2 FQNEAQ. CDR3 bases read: TGTGCCAGCAGCCTAGGGCGCTCTGGGGCCAACGTG. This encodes CASSLGRSGANV. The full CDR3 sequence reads CASSLGRSGANVLFF.

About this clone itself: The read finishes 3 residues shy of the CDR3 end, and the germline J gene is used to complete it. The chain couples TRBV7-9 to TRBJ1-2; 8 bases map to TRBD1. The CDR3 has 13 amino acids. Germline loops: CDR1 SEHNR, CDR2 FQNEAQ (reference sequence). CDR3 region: CASSPTGADTYTF. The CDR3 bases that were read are TGTGCCAGCAGCCCGACAGGGGCAGATACC.

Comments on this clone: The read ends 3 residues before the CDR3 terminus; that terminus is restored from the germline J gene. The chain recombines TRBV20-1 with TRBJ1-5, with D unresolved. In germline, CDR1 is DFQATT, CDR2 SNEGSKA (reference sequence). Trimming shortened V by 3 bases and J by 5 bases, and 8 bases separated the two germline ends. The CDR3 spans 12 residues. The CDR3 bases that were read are TGCAGTGCTAGGCTAGGTGATCAGCCC. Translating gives CSARLGDQP. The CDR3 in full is CSARLGDQPQHF.

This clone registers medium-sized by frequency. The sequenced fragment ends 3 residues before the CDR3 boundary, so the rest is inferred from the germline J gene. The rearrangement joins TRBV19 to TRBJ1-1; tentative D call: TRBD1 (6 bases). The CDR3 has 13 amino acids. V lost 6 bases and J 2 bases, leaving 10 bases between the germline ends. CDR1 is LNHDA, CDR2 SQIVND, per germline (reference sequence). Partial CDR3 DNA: TGTGCCAGTAGCCTACAGGGAAACACTGAA. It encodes CASSLQGNTE. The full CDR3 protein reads CASSLQGNTEAFF.

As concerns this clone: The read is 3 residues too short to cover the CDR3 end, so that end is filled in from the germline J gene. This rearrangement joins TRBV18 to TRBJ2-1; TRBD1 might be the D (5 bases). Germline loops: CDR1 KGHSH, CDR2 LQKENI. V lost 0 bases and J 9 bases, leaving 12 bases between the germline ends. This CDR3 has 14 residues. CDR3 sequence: CASSPPDNRFEQFF. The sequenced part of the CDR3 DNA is TGTGCCAGCTCACCACCGGACAATAGGTTTGAG. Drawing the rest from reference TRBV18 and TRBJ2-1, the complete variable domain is NAGVMQNPRHLVRRRGQEARLRCSPMKGHSHVYWYRQLPEEGLKFMVYLQKENIIDESGMPKERFSAEFPKEGPSILRIQQVVRGDSAAYFCASSPPDNRFEQFFGPGTRLTVL.

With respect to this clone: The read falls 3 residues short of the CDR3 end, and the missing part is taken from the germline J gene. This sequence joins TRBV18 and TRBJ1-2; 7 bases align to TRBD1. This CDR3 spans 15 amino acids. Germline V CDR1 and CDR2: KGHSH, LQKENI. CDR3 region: CASSRDSQSTDTYTF. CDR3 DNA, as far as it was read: TGTGCCAGCTCAAGGGACAGTCAAAGCACAGATACC. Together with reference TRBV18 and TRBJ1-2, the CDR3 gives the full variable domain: NAGVMQNPRHLVRRRGQEARLRCSPMKGHSHVYWYRQLPEEGLKFMVYLQKENIIDESGMPKERFSAEFPKEGPSILRIQQVVRGDSAAYFCASSRDSQSTDTYTFGSGTRLTVV.

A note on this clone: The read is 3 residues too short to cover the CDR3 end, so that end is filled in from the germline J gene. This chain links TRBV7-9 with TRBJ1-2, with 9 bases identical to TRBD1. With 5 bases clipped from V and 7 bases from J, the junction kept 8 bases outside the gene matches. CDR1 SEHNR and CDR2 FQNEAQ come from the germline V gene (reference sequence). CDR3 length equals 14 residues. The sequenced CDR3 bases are TGTGCCAGCAGCCTCGGACAGGGGTTGGCTGGC. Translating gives CASSLGQGLAG. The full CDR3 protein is CASSLGQGLAGYTF.

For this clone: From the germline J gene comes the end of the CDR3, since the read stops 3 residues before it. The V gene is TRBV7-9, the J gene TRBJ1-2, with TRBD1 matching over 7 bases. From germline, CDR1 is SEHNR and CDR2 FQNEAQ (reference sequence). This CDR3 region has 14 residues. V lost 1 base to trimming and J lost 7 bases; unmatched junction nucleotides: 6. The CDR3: CASSLGDRVSGYTF. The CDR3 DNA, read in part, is TGTGCCAGCAGCTTAGGAGACAGGGTGTCTGGC.